This T cell receptor beta chain emerged from a study of Ad26.COV2.S vaccination and SARS-CoV-2 variants (TCRdb year 2021). Study-wide context: Vaccine-arm donors came from COV1001, a multicentre, randomized, double-blind, placebo-controlled phase I-IIa trial of Ad26.COV2.S in healthy adults. Ad26.COV2.S was administered intramuscularly at a dose of 5x10^10 or 1x10^11 viral particles, either as one shot or as two shots given 56 days apart. Sequencing of the TCRbeta repertoire served to evaluate the specificity and breadth of SARS-CoV-2-reactive T cell receptors following Ad26.COV2.S vaccination. The TCR-sequenced set comprised about 32 samples: around 20 Ad26.COV2.S vaccine recipients, 5 placebo recipients and 8 SARS-CoV-2 convalescent individuals. Trial participants were randomized into five groups of five: low-dose or high-dose Ad26.COV2.S given once or twice, or placebo on both occasions. Blinding of investigators to trial group allocation was maintained during experiments and outcome assessment. Results the study describes overall, beyond this receptor: Compared with placebo recipients, Ad26.COV2.S recipients showed higher spike-specific TCR breadth (P = 0.0014). It was noted by the authors that total T cell responses may have been underestimated by the TCR breadth and depth analyses. Substantial breadth of spike-specific CD8+ and CD4+ T cell responses was reported after vaccination. The study lacked the statistical power to compare responses across vaccine doses or regimens. Vaccine and placebo recipients had similar non-spike TCR breadth, a finding consistent with the vaccine containing only spike.

Counted from cysteine to phenylalanine, this CDR3 has 15 amino acids. The entry retains the CDR3 DNA only, 45 bases that are in frame from base 1. CDR1 MNHEY and CDR2 SVGAGI are derived from the germline V gene. V is shortened by 0 bases, J by 2 bases, and the region joining them spans 11 bases. The immunoSEQ Assay was used to sequence TCRbeta CDR3 regions. After extraction, genomic DNA underwent amplification by bias-controlled multiplex PCR, followed by high-throughput sequencing. In the original analysis: To quantify the absolute abundance of every unique TCRbeta CDR3 region, sequences were collapsed and filtered. Usable DNA was measured by amplifying reference genes present in all nucleated cells, and TCRbeta template counts were normalized to that usable DNA to estimate T cell fraction. Repertoire TCRs were annotated as SARS-CoV-2-specific by exact matching of V gene, CDR3 amino acid sequence and J gene to a known reactive TCR set. The reference SARS-CoV-2 TCR set was derived from MIRA and filtered for enrichment in COVID-19-positive ImmuneCODE repertoires, a step that removed public or cross-reactive TCRs. Drawing on the MIRA antigens, annotated TCRs were analysed further at the level of specific ORF or position within ORF. Breadth was defined as the number of annotated unique rearrangements divided by the total number of unique productive rearrangements, and depth was defined as the summed frequency of the annotated unique rearrangements. Two-sided Wilcoxon rank-sum tests were applied when comparing TCR breadth between groups. TCRdb re-hosts the immuneACCESS table, in-frame sequences only. Its copies lack some clones; in the studies checked, an unresolved V gene accounts for under half of them, and the cause for the rest is not known. D and trimming come from the DNA, and the V and J calls and clone size come from that table. The sample table lists almost 400,000 clones, around 91% of them with a count of one. The top ten hold approximately 1.9% of the sample.

Concerning this clone itself: Its recognized antigen is unknown. No base quality values were provided; no much bigger clone lies one nucleotide off.

The sample's treatment or condition label, in plain terms: 15 to 20 received Ad26.COV2.S at low or high dose, single or two shots; about 5 received placebo; per-sample allocation not given. Repertoires of vaccine and placebo recipients were sequenced from samples taken on day 63 after the first injection. In Cohort 1b, about two dozen adults aged 18-55 years were enrolled at a single site in Boston, USA, between 29 July and 7 August 2020. Ad26.COV2.S was a replication-incompetent adenovirus type 26 vector that expressed a prefusion-stabilized SARS-CoV-2 spike protein derived from the original Wuhan strain.

The receptor was derived from a person aged 18-60 years who received the Ad26.COV2.S COVID-19 vaccine or a placebo. The sequencing used peripheral blood, collected in a trial of Ad26.COV2.S vaccine versus placebo. The V and J segments used are TRBV6-5 and TRBJ2-7; TRBD2 is a weak D gene call, 6 bases matching. CDR3 reads: CASSYSNSGAYEQYF. The nucleotide sequence is given as TGTGCCAGCAGTTACTCGAATAGCGGTGCCTACGAGCAGTACTTC.